These 7 T cell receptor beta chains share one sample of origin, sequenced in a study of blood T cells in healthy people across ages. A J-beta primer mix and a sample-barcoded 5' primer were used in a second PCR of about 7 to 12 cycles. TCRdb redid the calling of the 5' RACE reads with MiXCR, one entry per CDR3 protein. The repertoire has fewer than 1,200,000 distinct CDR3 sequences, under 30% of them found once; the top ten carry approximately 0.7%. This same sample was also part of a study on T cells of mothers and their children.

The sample taken for sequencing was blood. The source is a girl aged 2 to 9 in good health.

This clonotype was seen just once. This rearrangement joins TRBV5-1 to TRBJ2-7; D gene uncertain. The V end was cut by 0 bases, the J end by 5 bases, with 18 bases between. Germline CDR1 reads SGHRS; CDR2 reads YFSETQ. CDR3 length: 16 residues. CDR3 protein: CASSLDVWTSTHEQYF. The CDR3, as DNA: TGCGCCAGCAGCTTGGATGTATGGACCTCGACCCACGAGCAGTACTTC.

This clonotype was seen only a few times. This chain joins TRBV12-3 or TRBV12-4 and TRBJ2-5, with 7 positions matching TRBD1. This CDR3 has 15 residues. Trimming removed 4 bases from V and 2 bases from J; junction bases left unmatched: 7. This chain's CDR3 is CASSSPDRTQETQYF. CDR3 DNA: TGTGCCAGCAGTTCACCGGACAGGACGCAAGAGACCCAGTACTTC.

The rearrangement links TRBV7-2 to TRBJ2-4; weak D call: TRBD2 (5 bases). This CDR3 has 13 residues. V lost 4 bases to trimming and J lost 6 bases, with 10 bases between them. The germline CDR1 and CDR2 sequences are SGHTA and FQGNSA. The CDR3 DNA sequence: TGTGCCAGCAGCTCCGGGAATGGAAACATTCAGTACTTC. Protein: CASSSGNGNIQYF.

The chain carries TRBV12-3 or TRBV12-4 and TRBJ2-1; the D is unclear. The germline V and J ends were trimmed by 6 bases and 5 bases, with 14 bases remaining between them. The CDR3 is made up of 14 amino acids. This chain's CDR3 is CASRKETYDNEQFF. The DNA for the CDR3 is TGTGCCAGCAGGAAAGAGACGTACGACAATGAGCAGTTCTTC.

This clonotype was picked up many times. The rearrangement joins TRBV4-3 to TRBJ2-7; TRBD1 matches at 7 bases. After removal of 4 bases from V and 4 bases from J, the junction contained 7 bases not matched to a gene. CDR1 and CDR2 from the germline V gene are LGHNA and YSLEER. This CDR3 region has 14 residues. As DNA, the CDR3 is TGCGCCAGCAGCCGCGCGACAGGGAGATACGAGCAGTACTTC. This translates into CASSRATGRYEQYF.

The V call is TRBV5-5, the J call TRBJ2-3; D not certain. V was pared by 8 bases and J by 1 base, with 14 bases between. Germline V gene data show CDR1 as SGHKS and CDR2 as YYEKEE (reference sequence). The CDR3 has 14 residues. This chain's CDR3 is CASTSEWGTDTQYF. CDR3 nucleotide sequence: TGTGCCAGTACCTCCGAATGGGGCACAGATACGCAGTATTTT.

The chain couples TRBV11-1 to TRBJ2-7, with D possibly being TRBD2 (6 bases). Trimming took off 6 bases at V and 3 bases at J, with 18 bases between the two ends. Per the germline V gene, CDR1 is SGHAT and CDR2 is FQDESV (reference sequence). This CDR3 spans 15 amino acids. CDR3 protein: CASSTNRGTYYEQYF. In DNA form, the CDR3 reads TGTGCCAGCAGTACTAACCGGGGGACTTACTACGAGCAGTACTTC.